The rows below give T cell receptor beta chains drawn from one sample of a study of CD8+CD57+ T cells in acquired aplastic anemia. Via MiXCR, TCRdb re-called the reads, giving one row per CDR3 protein. The top ten clones hold under 60% of a sample with some 150,000 distinct CDR3 sequences, 71% of them seen once. Sequencing was carried out using sorted CD4+, CD8+, or CD8+CD57+ T cells (not recorded which) from PBMCs. These receptors all stem from a human donor with aplastic anemia. CDR3s include the opening cysteine and the closing phenylalanine or tryptophan. The D gene is left open where the match is weak. Some rows have no size entry. The others give once, few or many, or a class for an expanded clone.

V gene	J gene	clone size	D gene	CDR3 protein	CDR3 DNA
TRBV20-1	TRBJ2-7	many	TRBD2	CSARDPRTSADYEQYF	TGCAGTGCTAGAGATCCGAGGACTAGCGCCGATTACGAGCAGTACTTC
TRBV19	TRBJ2-6	few	NA	CASSIGGGANVLTF	TGTGCCAGTAGTATTGGGGGCGGGGCCAACGTCCTGACTTTC
TRBV29-1	TRBJ2-5	once	NA	CSVPKGGQETQYF	TGCAGCGTCCCTAAAGGGGGGCAAGAGACCCAGTACTTC
TRBV7-2	TRBJ1-1	NA	NA	CASSQGRLDMNTEAFF	TGTGCCAGCAGCCAAGGGAGGCTAGATATGAACACTGAAGCTTTCTTT
TRBV6-1	TRBJ2-5	NA	NA	CASGLGGKETQYF	TGTGCCAGCGGGCTAGGAGGGAAAGAGACCCAGTACTTC
TRBV29-1	TRBJ2-2	NA	TRBD2	CSVGGRAGTGELFF	TGCAGCGTTGGGGGGAGGGCCGGCACCGGGGAGCTGTTTTTT
TRBV28	TRBJ1-1	many	NA	CASRVQGATEAFF	TGTGCCAGCAGGGTACAGGGTGCCACTGAAGCTTTCTTT
TRBV25-1	TRBJ2-2	once	NA	CASSEWQTNTGELFF	TGTGCCAGCAGTGAGTGGCAGACGAACACCGGGGAGCTGTTTTTT
TRBV9	TRBJ2-7	NA	NA	CASSVGYEQYF	TGTGCCAGCAGCGTAGGCTACGAGCAGTACTTC
TRBV30	TRBJ1-1	few	NA	CAWSVFRDAAEAFF	TGTGCCTGGAGTGTATTTCGGGATGCGGCTGAAGCTTTCTTT
TRBV20-1	TRBJ1-2	NA	NA	CSASQLPYGYTF	TGCAGTGCGTCCCAGCTACCCTATGGCTACACCTTC
TRBV20-1	TRBJ1-5	NA	TRBD1	CSLTGGENQPQHF	TGCAGCCTGACAGGGGGGGAAAATCAGCCCCAGCATTTT
TRBV7-2	TRBJ2-7	few	NA	CASSGQGYSYEQYF	TGTGCCAGCTCTGGTCAGGGCTACTCCTACGAGCAGTACTTC
TRBV24-1	TRBJ2-5	NA	NA	CATSSGTEIQETQYF	TGTGCCACCAGCTCCGGGACGGAGATCCAAGAGACCCAGTACTTC
TRBV7-3	TRBJ2-1	NA	NA	CASSLGGSDNEQFF	TGTGCCAGCAGCTTAGGAGGTAGCGACAATGAGCAGTTCTTC
TRBV20-1	TRBJ2-7	few	NA	CSARTLGPEPYEQYF	TGCAGTGCTAGAACTTTAGGACCTGAACCGTACGAGCAGTACTTC